A single sample gave rise to the 20 T cell receptor beta chains below, sequenced in a study of OX40 agonist ivuxolimab in advanced cancers. TCRdb's table, derived via immunoSEQ multiplex PCR, lists solely in-frame clones and lacks some. The sample yields around 90,000 clones, 90% seen once. Sequencing used CD4+ or CD8+ T cells sorted from blood, obtained in a trial of the OX40 agonist ivuxolimab. The source of these receptors is an adult with an advanced solid tumor such as melanoma, head and neck, liver or kidney cancer.

The gene calls are TRBV27 and TRBJ1-5, with D maybe TRBD1 (6 bases). V was clipped by 6 bases and J by 7 bases, with 16 bases between them. CDR1 is MNHEY, CDR2 SMNVEV, per germline (reference sequence). This CDR3 is built from 14 residues. CDR3 loop: CASSEGSGTQPQHF. The CDR3 DNA reads as TGTGCCAGCAGCGAGGGGTCCGGGACACAGCCCCAGCATTTT.

This rearrangement joins TRBV7-9 to TRBJ1-2, with a weak D call TRBD1 (5 bases). Trimming removed 2 bases at V and 4 bases at J, with 14 bases between. CDR3 size: 15 residues. Germline loops: CDR1 SEHNR, CDR2 FQNEAQ (reference sequence). The CDR3 loop is CASSLKQAGGYGYTF. The CDR3 nucleotides read TGTGCCAGCAGCTTAAAACAGGCGGGCGGCTATGGCTACACCTTC.

The chain carries TRBV6-6 and TRBJ2-2, with D possibly being TRBD1 (6 bases). The CDR3 is 15 residues long. Germline-derived CDR1 and CDR2 are MNHNY and SVGAGI (reference sequence). Trimming removed 5 bases at V and 7 bases at J, with 17 bases between. The CDR3 bases are TGTGCCAGCAGTACGGGGCTTACAGGGCACGGGGAGCTGTTTTTT. It codes for CASSTGLTGHGELFF.

J is TRBJ1-2 and V is TRBV2; the D gene is possibly TRBD1 (6 bases). Germline V gene lookup returns CDR1 SNHLY and CDR2 FYNNEI. V shed 6 bases and J shed 4 bases, with 9 bases lying between them. The CDR3 is made up of 12 amino acids. The CDR3 loop reads CASRVGGYGYTF. As DNA, the CDR3 is TGTGCCAGCAGAGTAGGGGGCTATGGCTACACCTTC.

The chain carries TRBV6-5 and TRBJ1-1; D ambiguous. Per germline, CDR1 MNHEY and CDR2 SVGAGI. Trimming cost V 8 bases and J 3 bases, with 4 bases left between them. The CDR3 length is 10 residues. The CDR3 sequence is CASGYTEAFF. The CDR3 nucleotides are TGTGCCAGCGGATACACTGAAGCTTTCTTT.

Of note for this clone: At the DNA level, this CDR3 is encoded by other sequences in the same sample as well. The V call is TRBV9, the J call TRBJ2-7; 8 nucleotides align to TRBD1. The CDR3 is 14 amino acids. Germline V gene data show CDR1 as SGDLS and CDR2 as YYNGEE. Unmatched junction bases numbered 3, after V lost 0 bases and J lost 4 bases. The CDR3 DNA is TGTGCCAGCAGCGTAGGGCAGGGGGCTTACGAGCAGTACTTC. It yields the protein CASSVGQGAYEQYF. Looking up the rest from reference TRBV9 and TRBJ2-7 gives the full variable domain: DSGVTQTPKHLITATGQRVTLRCSPRSGDLSVYWYQQSLDQGLQFLIQYYNGEERAKGNILERFSAQQFPDLHSELNLSSLELGDSALYFCASSVGQGAYEQYFGPGTRLTVT.

The genes are TRBV2 and TRBJ2-5, with 8 bases that match TRBD2. Trimming removed 10 bases from V and 5 bases from J; junction bases left unmatched: 3. The CDR3 consists of 11 residues. Looked up from germline, CDR1 is SNHLY and CDR2 is FYNNEI. Here the CDR3 DNA reads TGTGCCACCACGGGAGGGGAGACCCAGTACTTC. Its translation is CATTGGETQYF.

The CDR3 DNA sequence: TGTGCCAGGAGACGGCCGAACACCGGGGAGCTGTTTTTT. Residues: CARRRPNTGELFF. The chain combines TRBV2 with TRBJ2-2, with unresolved D. Germline CDR1 is SNHLY and CDR2 is FYNNEI. V was pared by 9 bases and J by 0 bases, with 8 bases between. The CDR3 extends over 13 amino acids.

The rearrangement links TRBV30 to TRBJ1-3, with 7 bases that match TRBD1. V shed 0 bases, J shed 2 bases, and the junction held 4 bases outside the gene matches. Germline V gene lookup returns CDR1 GTSNPN and CDR2 SVGIG (reference sequence). The CDR3 runs to 15 residues. CDR3 bases: TGTGCCTGGAGTGTATCGGGGACAGCTGGAAACACCATATATTTT. Encoded protein: CAWSVSGTAGNTIYF.

The rearrangement uses TRBV30 and TRBJ1-1; possibly TRBD1 for D (6 bases). Trimming shortened V by 5 bases and J by 1 base, and 8 bases separated the two germline ends. The CDR3 loop spans 12 amino acids. Germline values: CDR1 GTSNPN, CDR2 SVGIG (reference sequence). CDR3 bases: TGTGCCTGGGGACAGAAGAACACTGAAGCTTTCTTT. Its protein product is CAWGQKNTEAFF.

The chain links TRBV5-8 to TRBJ2-1; D might be TRBD2 (5 bases). Germline V CDR1 and CDR2: SGHTS, YDEGEE. There are 15 residues in the CDR3. V was cut by 4 bases and J by 2 bases, with 13 bases left in between. CDR3 nucleotide sequence: TGTGCCAGCAGCCTAGGACTTAACCCCTACAATGAGCAGTTCTTC. It specifies CASSLGLNPYNEQFF.

V and J are TRBV11-3 and TRBJ2-5; weak D call: TRBD1 (6 bases). Between the trimmed V and J ends, which lost 4 bases and 8 bases, there was a span of 11 bases. The CDR3 has 12 residues. Per the germline V gene, CDR1 is SGHNT and CDR2 is YENEEA. The CDR3 bases are TGTGCCAGCAGCTCAGGGGTGGGAACCCAGTACTTC. This sequence encodes CASSSGVGTQYF.

This clone was detected once. The chain recombines TRBV29-1 with TRBJ2-3, with 10 bases lining up with TRBD1. Trimming cost V 7 bases and J 6 bases; bases outside gene matches: 16. CDR3 length equals 16 residues. Germline lookup yields CDR1 SQVTM and CDR2 ANQGSEA. The CDR3 loop is CSARNPTGGLPDTQYF. Here the CDR3 DNA reads TGCAGCGCCCGGAACCCGACAGGGGGCTTACCGGATACGCAGTATTTT.

The genes are TRBV2 and TRBJ2-5, with 7 bases fitting TRBD1. Germline assignment: CDR1 SNHLY and CDR2 FYNNEI. The J segment lost 3 bases and the V segment lost 8 bases, leaving 6 bases of the junction unmatched. This CDR3 has 13 amino acids. The CDR3 nucleotides read TGTGCCAGCGGAGCCGGGACAGAAGAGACCCAGTACTTC. Residues: CASGAGTEETQYF. The variable domain in full, with the rest retrieved from reference TRBV2 and TRBJ2-5, is EPEVTQTPSHQVTQMGQEVILRCVPISNHLYFYWYRQILGQKVEFLVSFYNNEISEKSEIFDDQFSVERPDGSNFTLKIRSTKLEDSAMYFCASGAGTEETQYFGPGTRLLVL.

The chain carries TRBV27 and TRBJ2-1; D gene uncertain. Germline V gene sequence: CDR1 MNHEY, CDR2 SMNVEV (reference sequence). The CDR3 spans 15 residues. V was shortened by 2 bases and J by 0 bases, with 8 bases between the two germline ends. CDR3: CASSLSRSSYNEQFF. The CDR3 DNA sequence: TGTGCCAGCAGTTTAAGTCGAAGCTCCTACAATGAGCAGTTCTTC.

The V and J genes are TRBV27 and TRBJ2-1; 10 nucleotides align to TRBD2. Germline CDR1 is MNHEY and CDR2 is SMNVEV (reference sequence). With 5 bases clipped from V and 9 bases from J, the junction kept 7 bases outside the gene matches. This CDR3 spans 14 amino acids. The chain's CDR3 is CASSPIAGGTEQFF. For the CDR3, the DNA is TGTGCCAGCAGTCCGATAGCGGGAGGTACTGAGCAGTTCTTC.

A single count supports this clone. The chain carries TRBV27 and TRBJ2-7; D is perhaps TRBD2 (7 bases). V lost 8 bases, J lost 7 bases, and 21 bases lay in between. Per germline, CDR1 MNHEY and CDR2 SMNVEV (reference sequence). The CDR3 spans 14 residues. The CDR3 protein is CASSSHRGAGEQYF. DNA of the CDR3: TGTGCCAGCTCATCCCATCGGGGGGCGGGGGAGCAGTACTTC.

V gene TRBV4-1 combines with J gene TRBJ2-2, with 7 bases matching TRBD1. The CDR3 extends over 15 amino acids. Germline assignment: CDR1 MGHRA and CDR2 YSYEKL. V trimming: 4 bases; J trimming: 5 bases; junction bases outside the gene matches: 7. The CDR3 sequence: CASSPGPGGTGELFF. CDR3 sequence (DNA): TGCGCCAGCAGCCCGGGCCCAGGGGGTACCGGGGAGCTGTTTTTT.

This clone appeared a few times. This chain joins TRBV28 and TRBJ2-7; 9 bases are a match to TRBD2. The trim removed 5 bases at V and 1 base at J, leaving 3 bases unmatched. Germline V gene sequence: CDR1 MDHEN, CDR2 SYDVKM. The CDR3 is 14 amino acids. This CDR3 reads CASSRTSASYEQYF. The CDR3 bases are TGTGCCAGCAGTCGGACTAGCGCATCCTACGAGCAGTACTTC.

The J gene is TRBJ1-2, the V gene TRBV6-5; 7 nucleotides line up with TRBD1. This CDR3 has 13 residues. Germline V CDR1 and CDR2: MNHEY, SVGAGI. V dropped 1 base and J dropped 4; count of bases not matched to a gene: 0. CDR3 DNA sequence: TGTGCCAGCAGTTACTACAGGGGCTATGGCTACACCTTC. Protein sequence: CASSYYRGYGYTF.